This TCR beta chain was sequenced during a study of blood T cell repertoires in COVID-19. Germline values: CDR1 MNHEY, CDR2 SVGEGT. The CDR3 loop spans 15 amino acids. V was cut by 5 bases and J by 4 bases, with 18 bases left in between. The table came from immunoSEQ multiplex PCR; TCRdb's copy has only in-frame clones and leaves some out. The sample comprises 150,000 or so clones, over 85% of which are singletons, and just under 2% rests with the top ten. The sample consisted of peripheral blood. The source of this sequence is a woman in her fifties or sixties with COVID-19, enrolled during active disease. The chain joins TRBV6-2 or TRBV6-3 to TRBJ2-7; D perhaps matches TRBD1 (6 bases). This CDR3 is CASSHGQPVLYEQYF. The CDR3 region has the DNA TGTGCCAGCAGTCACGGACAGCCGGTCCTTTACGAGCAGTACTTC.